Listed here are 6 T cell receptor beta chains from one sample, sequenced in a study. TCRdb processed the 5' RACE reads anew with MiXCR; each CDR3 protein has one entry. The table has 45,000 to 70,000 distinct CDR3 sequences, 28% seen once. The sequenced material came from tumor-infiltrating memory CD4+ T cells sorted from the breast tumor. The subset denotes: memory CD4+ T cells, CD4+CD45RO+CD25-. The receptors here all came from a female donor with breast cancer.

The rearrangement links TRBV7-9 to TRBJ2-5; 9 bases are a match to TRBD2. V trimming: 1 base; J trimming: 7 bases; junction bases outside the gene matches: 7. The CDR3 has 15 amino acids. The germline gives CDR1 SEHNR, CDR2 FQNEAQ (reference sequence). For the CDR3, the DNA is TGTGCCAGCAGCTTAGGCGGGAGGGCCTCTTGGACCCAGTACTTC. Translation gives CASSLGGRASWTQYF.

The chain couples TRBV6-2 or TRBV6-3 to TRBJ2-7, with 10 bases that match TRBD1. Germline V gives CDR1 MNHEY, CDR2 SVGEGT. CDR3 size: 20 residues. V lost 0 bases and J lost 2; bases outside the gene matches: 16. CDR3: CASSYSMKRDRGRITYEQYF. The CDR3 DNA reads as TGTGCCAGCAGTTACTCGATGAAACGGGACAGGGGTAGGATCACCTACGAGCAGTACTTC.

On this clonotype itself: At one of its ends the junction is not consistent with the germline gene, which may arise from a read error. The chain links TRBV5-1 to TRBJ2-7; TRBD1 or TRBD2 may be the D gene (5 bases each). Looked up from germline, CDR1 is SGHRS and CDR2 is YFSETQ. This CDR3 is 17 amino acids long. As DNA, the CDR3 is TGTGCCAGCAGCTCGATCATGAGGGGATTCAGCTCCTACGAGCAGTACTTC. It specifies CASSSIMRGFSSYEQYF.

The chain links TRBV27 to TRBJ1-6; unclear D gene. The CDR3 has 14 residues. The germline CDR1 and CDR2 sequences are MNHEY and SMNVEV (reference sequence). Trimming took 3 bases from V and 10 from J, leaving 13 bases between them. The DNA of the CDR3 is TGTGCCAGCAGTTTTGTAGGGAGAGGATCACCCCTCCACTTT. Translating gives CASSFVGRGSPLHF.

The V and J genes are TRBV20-1 and TRBJ2-5; D may correspond to TRBD1 or TRBD2 (5 bases each). Per the germline V gene, CDR1 is DFQATT and CDR2 is SNEGSKA (reference sequence). V gave up 6 bases and J gave up 4 bases, with 15 bases separating them. This CDR3 is 13 amino acids long. CDR3 residues: CSAQSSGRETQYF. The CDR3 coding sequence is TGCAGTGCCCAGAGCTCGGGGCGAGAGACCCAGTACTTC.

There are a few counts of this clonotype. The V gene is TRBV12-3 or TRBV12-4, the J gene TRBJ1-1, with D uncertain. With 6 bases removed from V and 2 bases from J, the gap between germline ends came to 10 bases. This CDR3 has 13 amino acids. CDR3 sequence: CASSFGRNTEAFF. In DNA, the CDR3 is TGTGCCAGCAGCTTCGGACGCAACACTGAAGCTTTCTTT.